Sequencing of this T cell receptor (beta chain) was carried out in a study of cytomegalovirus exposure and HLA in healthy donors. Findings and caveats of the study: The classifier, whose performance was assessed in both the original and validation cohorts, reportedly diagnosed cytomegalovirus status with high specificity and sensitivity. Rarity marked most TCR sequences, yet some public TCRs occurred in many donors.

Note on this clone: Antigen unknown.

The data were produced by immunoSEQ multiplex PCR, yet TCRdb's version contains in-frame clones alone and is incomplete. This repertoire shows approximately 190,000 clones, 80% to 90% found once; its top ten account for under 15%. The V end lost 0 bases, the J end lost 7 bases, and 15 bases lay between the germline ends. Per the germline V gene, CDR1 is SEHNR and CDR2 is FQNEAQ (reference sequence). The CDR3 is 15 amino acids. The sequenced sample consisted of PBMCs. This chain joins TRBV7-9 and TRBJ1-2; no reliable D call. This clonotype was obtained from a woman under 40 in good health and CMV-seropositive. CDR3 sequence: CASSLARASARGYTF. CDR3 in DNA: TGTGCCAGCAGCTTAGCGCGAGCATCAGCGCGTGGCTACACCTTC.